This TCR beta chain was recovered during a study of T cell clonality in common variable immunodeficiency. Here immunoSEQ multiplex PCR was the method, and the copy in TCRdb shows in-frame clones only, minus some. This sample has about 81,000 clones, each found more than once. This clone was observed many times. The read falls 3 residues short of the CDR3 end, and the missing part is taken from the germline J gene. From germline, CDR1 is KGHSH and CDR2 LQKENI. The CDR3 is made up of 12 amino acids. Trimming shortened V by 2 bases and J by 6 bases, and 5 bases separated the two germline ends. The TCR sequence derives from a person between 18 and 75 years old in good health. The sample was peripheral blood mononuclear cells. The rearrangement uses TRBV18 and TRBJ1-5; D unresolved. CDR3 DNA, as far as it was read: TGTGCCAGCTCACCAGAGGCTCAGCCC. As protein: CASSPEAQP. In full, the CDR3 is CASSPEAQPQHF.